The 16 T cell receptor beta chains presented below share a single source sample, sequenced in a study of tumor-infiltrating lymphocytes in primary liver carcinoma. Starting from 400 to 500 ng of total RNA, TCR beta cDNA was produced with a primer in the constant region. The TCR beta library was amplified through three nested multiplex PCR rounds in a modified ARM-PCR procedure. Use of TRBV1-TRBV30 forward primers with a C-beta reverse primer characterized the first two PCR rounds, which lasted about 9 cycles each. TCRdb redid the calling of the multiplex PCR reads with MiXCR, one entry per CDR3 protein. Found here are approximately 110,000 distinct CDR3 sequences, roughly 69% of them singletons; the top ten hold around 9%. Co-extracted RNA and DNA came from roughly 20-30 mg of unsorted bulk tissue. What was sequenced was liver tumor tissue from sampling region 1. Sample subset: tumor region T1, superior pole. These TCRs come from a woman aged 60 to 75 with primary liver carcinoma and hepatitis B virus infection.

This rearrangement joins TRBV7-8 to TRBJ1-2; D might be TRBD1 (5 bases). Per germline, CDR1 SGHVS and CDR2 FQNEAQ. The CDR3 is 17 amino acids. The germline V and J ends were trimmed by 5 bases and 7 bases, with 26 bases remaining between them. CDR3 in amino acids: CASSNRDGGLGIGGYTF. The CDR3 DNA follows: TGTGCCAGCAGCAACCGGGACGGGGGACTAGGTATAGGTGGCTACACCTTC.

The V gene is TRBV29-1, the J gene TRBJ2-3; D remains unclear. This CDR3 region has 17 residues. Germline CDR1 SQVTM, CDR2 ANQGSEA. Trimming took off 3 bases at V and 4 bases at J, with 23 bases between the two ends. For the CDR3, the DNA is TGCAGCGTTGAGCAAACCCTTGACGGAAGCCTTGCAGATACGCAGTATTTT. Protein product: CSVEQTLDGSLADTQYF.

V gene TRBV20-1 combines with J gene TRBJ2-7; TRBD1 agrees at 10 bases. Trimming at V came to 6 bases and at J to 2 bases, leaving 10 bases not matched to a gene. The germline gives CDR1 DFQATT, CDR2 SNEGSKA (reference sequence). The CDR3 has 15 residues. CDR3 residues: CSASAIGQGAYEQYF. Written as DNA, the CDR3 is TGCAGTGCATCGGCAATAGGACAGGGGGCCTACGAGCAGTACTTC.

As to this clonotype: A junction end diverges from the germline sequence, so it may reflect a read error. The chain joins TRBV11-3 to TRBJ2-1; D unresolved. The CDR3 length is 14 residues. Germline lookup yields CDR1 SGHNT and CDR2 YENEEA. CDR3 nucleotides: TGTGTCAGCAGCTTAGGCGGAAACACTAATGAGCAGTTCTTC. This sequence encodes CVSSLGGNTNEQFF.

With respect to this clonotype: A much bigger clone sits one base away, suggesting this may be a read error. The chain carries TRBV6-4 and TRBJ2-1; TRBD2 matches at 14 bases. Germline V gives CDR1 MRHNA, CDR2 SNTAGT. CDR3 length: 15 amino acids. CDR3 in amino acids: CASSNGTSGSNEQLF. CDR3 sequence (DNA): TGTGCCAGCAGTAACGGGACTAGCGGGAGCAATGAGCAGTTATTC.

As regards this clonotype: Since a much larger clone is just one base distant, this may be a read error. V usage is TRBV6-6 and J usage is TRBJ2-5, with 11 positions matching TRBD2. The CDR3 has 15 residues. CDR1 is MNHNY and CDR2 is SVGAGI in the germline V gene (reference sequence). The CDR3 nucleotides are TGTGTCAGCAGTTACTTAGCGGGAGGGAGGGAGACCCAGTACTTC. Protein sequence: CVSSYLAGGRETQYF.

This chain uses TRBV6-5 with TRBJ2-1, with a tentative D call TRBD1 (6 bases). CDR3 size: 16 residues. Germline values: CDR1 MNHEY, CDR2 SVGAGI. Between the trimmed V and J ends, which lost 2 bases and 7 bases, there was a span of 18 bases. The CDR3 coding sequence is TGTGCCAGCAGTTACCCAGGACAGTGGGCACGGAATGAGCAGTTCTTC. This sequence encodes CASSYPGQWARNEQFF.

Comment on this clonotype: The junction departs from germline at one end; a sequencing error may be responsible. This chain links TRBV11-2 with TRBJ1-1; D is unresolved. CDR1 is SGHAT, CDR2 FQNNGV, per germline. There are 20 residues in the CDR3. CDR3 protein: CDSSLGSRSVRGPLNTEAFF. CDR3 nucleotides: TGTGACAGCAGCTTAGGGTCACGTAGTGTCCGAGGACCATTGAACACTGAAGCTTTCTTT.

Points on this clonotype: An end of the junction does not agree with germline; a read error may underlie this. The DNA of the CDR3 is TGTGTCAGCAGCCCCGGACAGGGGGATTATGGCGAGCAGTTCTTC. Translation gives CVSSPGQGDYGEQFF. The chain uses TRBV11-2 and TRBJ2-1; 10 bases are a match to TRBD1. The CDR3 totals 15 residues. Germline CDR1 reads SGHAT; CDR2 reads FQNNGV.

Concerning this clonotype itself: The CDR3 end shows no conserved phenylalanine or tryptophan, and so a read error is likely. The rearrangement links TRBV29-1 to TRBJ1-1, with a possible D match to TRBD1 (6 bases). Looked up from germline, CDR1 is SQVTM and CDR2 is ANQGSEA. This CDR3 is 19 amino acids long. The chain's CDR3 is CSVVRRSSEGGPKNTEAFS. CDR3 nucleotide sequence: TGCAGCGTTGTTAGAAGATCTTCGGAAGGGGGGCCTAAAAACACTGAGGCTTTCTCT.

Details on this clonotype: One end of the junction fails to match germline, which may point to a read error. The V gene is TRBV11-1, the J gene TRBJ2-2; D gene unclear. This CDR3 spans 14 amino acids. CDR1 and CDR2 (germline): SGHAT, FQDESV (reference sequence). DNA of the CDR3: TGTGTCAGTAGCTTAGGGCTAACCACCGTGGAGCTGTTTTTT. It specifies CVSSLGLTTVELFF.

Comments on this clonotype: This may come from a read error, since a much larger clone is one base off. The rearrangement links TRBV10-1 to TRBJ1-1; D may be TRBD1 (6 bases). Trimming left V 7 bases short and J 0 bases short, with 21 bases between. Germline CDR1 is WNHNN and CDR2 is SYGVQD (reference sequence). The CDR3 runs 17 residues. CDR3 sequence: CASKDSSAGLLNTEAFF. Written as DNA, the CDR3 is TGCGCCAGCAAGGACAGCTCAGCGGGGCTGTTGAACACTGAAGCTTTCTTT.

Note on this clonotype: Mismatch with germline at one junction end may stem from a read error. The CDR3 sequence is CASRLGQLNTEAFF. CDR3 coding DNA: TGTGCCAGCAGATTGGGACAGTTGAACACTGAAGCTTTCTTT. This sequence joins TRBV5-6 and TRBJ1-1; 7 nucleotides agree with TRBD1. The CDR3 length is 14 residues. The germline CDR1 and CDR2 sequences are SGHDT and YYEEEE.

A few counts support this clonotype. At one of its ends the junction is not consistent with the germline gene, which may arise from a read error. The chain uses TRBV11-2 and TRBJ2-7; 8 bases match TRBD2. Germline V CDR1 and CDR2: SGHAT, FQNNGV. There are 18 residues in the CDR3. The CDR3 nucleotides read TGTACCAGCAGCTTAGATTGGGTCAGTCTAGCGGGTCCCTACGAGCAATATTTC. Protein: CTSSLDWVSLAGPYEQYF.

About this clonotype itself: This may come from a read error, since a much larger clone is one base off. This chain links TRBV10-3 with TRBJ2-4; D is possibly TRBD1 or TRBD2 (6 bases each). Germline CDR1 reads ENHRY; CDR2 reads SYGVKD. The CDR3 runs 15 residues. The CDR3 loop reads CAISERGASKNIHYF. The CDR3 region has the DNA TGTGCCATCAGTGAGAGGGGGGCTTCCAAAAACATTCATTACTTC.

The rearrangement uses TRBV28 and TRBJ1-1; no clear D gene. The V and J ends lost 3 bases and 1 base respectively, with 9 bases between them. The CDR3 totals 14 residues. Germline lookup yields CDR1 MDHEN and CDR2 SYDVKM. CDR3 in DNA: TGTGCCAGCAGTTTCGGGCGGAGGAACACTGAAGCTTTCTTT. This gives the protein CASSFGRRNTEAFF.